The clone carrying this T cell receptor (beta chain) was recorded at least ten times. The antigen remains undetermined. Time point described: blood at routine non-recurrence follow-up after resection. Tumor, nontumor lung or frozen PBMC supplied whole RNA, sequenced without sorting. V lost 1 base and J 3 bases, leaving 10 bases between the germline ends. CDR1 and CDR2 from the germline V gene are SGHRS and YFSETQ. There are 14 residues in the CDR3. This record belongs to a study of spatial heterogeneity in lung cancer. For the study at large: Sequencing of follow-up PBMC samples took place when they were available, at a median of roughly 2 years after resection. Alpha-chain sequences were detected in numbers that were consistently lower than beta-chain sequences. Study findings and constraints: The appearance of ubiquitous expanded tumor TCRs in blood was greater at resection than follow-up.

In the library, each TCR cDNA molecule bore its own unique molecular identifier. TCRdb reprocessed the 5' RACE reads with MiXCR, giving one entry per CDR3 protein. The table includes some 120,000 distinct CDR3 sequences, 9% to 15% detected once. The chain couples TRBV5-1 to TRBJ2-5, with D possibly matching TRBD1 (5 bases). Specimen: PBMCs, collected at follow-up. The receptor comes from a male donor with early-stage non-small cell lung cancer. This CDR3 is CASSLTGAEETQYF. The CDR3 DNA is TGCGCCAGCAGCTTGACTGGGGCGGAAGAGACCCAGTACTTC.